The 32 T cell receptor beta chains reported below all come from one sample, sequenced in a study of T cell repertoires in cytomegalovirus infection. These receptors' antigens are unknown. In TCRdb, the reads were re-called with MiXCR into one record per CDR3 protein. There are about 78,000 distinct CDR3 sequences in the sample; roughly 40% occur only once, and more than 80% lies in the top ten. This specimen was CD8+ T cells from cultured PBMCs, taken from culture after CMV antigen stimulation. The source of these receptors is a human donor in good health (CMV status not recorded). Some clones in this sample may be carry-over from other donors' samples.

This chain connects TRBV7-9 to TRBJ2-3; a possible D gene is TRBD1 (5 bases). Germline V CDR1 and CDR2: SEHNR, FQNEAQ (reference sequence). The CDR3 extends over 16 amino acids. Deletions cut 6 bases from V and 1 base from J, with 17 bases between. CDR3 DNA: TGTGCCAGCAGTTCTACAGGTTTTGGAGGCACAGATACGCAGTATTTT. This sequence encodes CASSSTGFGGTDTQYF.

This clonotype was found a few times. The gene calls are TRBV27 and TRBJ1-6, with D unclear. Trimming took off 0 bases at V and 6 bases at J, with 9 bases between the two ends. The CDR3 sequence is 15 residues long. CDR1 and CDR2 from the germline V gene are MNHEY and SMNVEV (reference sequence). The CDR3 spells CASSLSVLGNSPLHF. DNA of the CDR3: TGTGCCAGCAGTTTATCAGTTTTGGGTAATTCACCCCTCCACTTT.

V usage is TRBV6-2 or TRBV6-3 and J usage is TRBJ2-5, with 13 nucleotides matching TRBD2. CDR3 length: 22 amino acids. J gave up 4 bases and V 0 bases, and 20 bases lay outside the gene matches. The V gene's germline CDR1 is MNHEY and CDR2 SVGEGT. The CDR3 is CASSYSPRDATSRLAGGETQYF. In nucleotides, the CDR3 is TGTGCCAGCAGTTACTCGCCCCGGGACGCGACCAGTCGACTAGCGGGGGGAGAGACCCAGTACTTC.

This clonotype has a handful of counts. This chain joins TRBV7-9 and TRBJ2-4; TRBD2 matches 7 bases. The CDR3 sequence is 17 residues long. The ends lost 1 base at V and 0 bases at J; junction bases unmatched: 6. The germline V gene encodes CDR1 SEHNR and CDR2 FQNEAQ (reference sequence). The CDR3 loop is CASSLEAGELAKNIQYF. The CDR3 DNA is TGTGCCAGCAGCTTAGAGGCGGGGGAATTAGCCAAAAACATTCAGTACTTC.

V usage is TRBV5-5 and J usage is TRBJ2-3; 10 bases line up with TRBD1. Germline V gives CDR1 SGHKS, CDR2 YYEKEE (reference sequence). The CDR3 has 15 residues. The ends lost 4 bases at V and 6 bases at J; junction bases unmatched: 8. In DNA, the CDR3 is TGTGCCAGCAGCGCCGGGACAGGGGTTTTCGATACGCAGTATTTT. It encodes CASSAGTGVFDTQYF.

The V and J genes are TRBV6-5 and TRBJ2-1, with D maybe TRBD1 (6 bases). This CDR3 is built from 16 residues. V was pared by 0 bases and J by 8 bases, with 17 bases between. Per germline, CDR1 MNHEY and CDR2 SVGAGI. CDR3 protein: CASSYSLEQGLDEQFF. Here the CDR3 DNA reads TGTGCCAGCAGTTACTCGCTTGAACAGGGTTTGGATGAGCAGTTCTTC.

The table lists this clonotype with a few counts. The chain joins TRBV4-1 to TRBJ1-2; 7 bases map to TRBD1. V was pared by 4 bases and J by 4 bases, with 15 bases of the junction left unmatched. This CDR3 is 17 amino acids long. Germline V gene lookup returns CDR1 MGHRA and CDR2 YSYEKL. Written as DNA, the CDR3 is TGCGCCAGCAGCCCAGAGGGGGCAGGGGAGGGAATCTATGGCTACACCTTC. Encoded protein: CASSPEGAGEGIYGYTF.

In this sample, this clonotype turned up once. The chain couples TRBV6-1 to TRBJ2-2, with a weak D call TRBD2 (5 bases). CDR3 length: 14 residues. V lost 5 bases and J lost 1, with 8 bases in between. Germline values: CDR1 MNHNS, CDR2 SASEGT. Here the CDR3 DNA reads TGTGCCAGCAGTTACGGAGGGAACACCGGGGAGCTGTTTTTT. As protein: CASSYGGNTGELFF.

The chain has TRBV7-9 and TRBJ2-5; D might be TRBD1 or TRBD2, each matching 5 bases. V was shortened by 5 bases and J by 4 bases, with 11 bases between the two germline ends. This CDR3 spans 13 amino acids. The germline V gene encodes CDR1 SEHNR and CDR2 FQNEAQ (reference sequence). The CDR3, as DNA: TGTGCCAGCAGCCCAGAAGGGACAGAGACCCAGTACTTC. It yields the protein CASSPEGTETQYF.

V usage is TRBV7-8 and J usage is TRBJ1-5, with a weak D call TRBD1 (6 bases). The CDR3 sequence is 14 residues long. Germline V gives CDR1 SGHVS, CDR2 FQNEAQ. Trimming took off 3 bases at V and 11 bases at J, with 17 bases between the two ends. CDR3 sequence reads: CASSFQGTSVAQHF. CDR3 DNA: TGTGCCAGCAGCTTCCAGGGGACTAGCGTGGCCCAGCATTTT.

This clonotype was seen a handful of times. In DNA, the CDR3 is TGTGCCAGCACCCTAAACCCCGGGACAGCTAGCACAGATACGCAGTATTTT. Its protein is CASTLNPGTASTDTQYF. The J gene is TRBJ2-3, the V gene TRBV7-6; TRBD1 aligns across 7 bases. This CDR3 contains 17 residues. Germline-derived CDR1 and CDR2 are SGHVS and FNYEAQ. The V gene end was trimmed by 7 bases and the J gene end by 0 bases; junction bases not matched to a gene: 13.

This sequence joins TRBV19 and TRBJ2-4, with D possibly being TRBD2 (6 bases). V lost 5 bases and J 8 bases, leaving 16 bases between the germline ends. Germline V gives CDR1 LNHDA, CDR2 SQIVND (reference sequence). CDR3 length: 14 amino acids. Written as DNA, the CDR3 is TGTGCCAGTAGTGTTGGACACGGGGGAGACATTCAGTACTTC. It is translated as CASSVGHGGDIQYF.

This clonotype was recorded at least ten times. This chain links TRBV7-9 with TRBJ1-1, with 7 bases fitting TRBD1. CDR1 and CDR2 from the germline V gene are SEHNR and FQNEAQ (reference sequence). The J segment lost 5 bases and the V segment lost 5 bases, leaving 8 bases of the junction unmatched. The CDR3 contains 14 residues. The CDR3 sequence: CASSPPAGGTEAFF. In DNA form, the CDR3 reads TGTGCCAGCAGCCCCCCGGCAGGGGGGACTGAAGCTTTCTTT.

V gene TRBV4-2 combines with J gene TRBJ2-5; the D is unclear. The CDR3 covers 15 residues. Looked up from germline, CDR1 is LGHNA and CDR2 is YNFKEQ. V was trimmed by 2 bases and J by 2 bases, leaving 12 bases between them. CDR3 in DNA: TGTGCCAGCAGCCAATCGGTGGGGATTCAAGAGACCCAGTACTTC. Translated, it gives CASSQSVGIQETQYF.

This clonotype has ten or more counts. CDR3 nucleotide sequence: TGTGCCAGCATTGTTCGGCAGGGGTGGGAGACCCAGTACTTC. It encodes CASIVRQGWETQYF. This chain uses TRBV6-1 with TRBJ2-5; tentatively, D is TRBD1 (6 bases). This CDR3 region has 14 residues. CDR1 and CDR2 from the germline V gene are MNHNS and SASEGT. V lost 7 bases and J 5 bases, leaving 17 bases between the germline ends.

The V and J genes are TRBV7-2 and TRBJ2-5; 11 bases are a match to TRBD2. CDR3 length: 16 amino acids. V shed 5 bases, J shed 7 bases, and the junction held 12 bases outside the gene matches. In germline, CDR1 is SGHTA, CDR2 FQGNSA. The CDR3: CASSPIAGGPGGTQYF. As DNA, the CDR3 is TGTGCCAGCAGCCCGATAGCGGGAGGGCCCGGAGGGACCCAGTACTTC.

The chain has TRBV6-6 and TRBJ2-3; D remains unclear. This CDR3 has 13 residues. V was pared by 6 bases and J by 9 bases, with 16 bases between. The V gene's germline CDR1 is MNHNY and CDR2 SVGAGI (reference sequence). CDR3 sequence: CASSYQTIGTQYF. In nucleotides, the CDR3 is TGTGCCAGCAGCTACCAGACCATTGGGACGCAGTATTTT.

The chain has TRBV18 and TRBJ2-1, with D perhaps assigned TRBD1 or TRBD2 (5 bases each). Deletions cut 2 bases from V and 2 bases from J, with 16 bases between. In germline, CDR1 is KGHSH, CDR2 LQKENI. The CDR3 is 17 residues long. The CDR3 DNA reads as TGTGCCAGCTCACCATTTGGGAGTGACAGTCCCTACAATGAGCAGTTCTTC. Protein sequence: CASSPFGSDSPYNEQFF.

V and J are TRBV7-6 and TRBJ2-3; 11 bases match TRBD2. The germline V gene encodes CDR1 SGHVS and CDR2 FNYEAQ. The junction had 2 bases not matched to a gene; V was cut back by 2 bases and J by 4 bases. CDR3 length: 15 residues. CDR3 sequence (DNA): TGTGCCAGCAGCTTACTAGCGGGGGGTTCAGATACGCAGTATTTT. Translating gives CASSLLAGGSDTQYF.

The rearrangement uses TRBV4-1 and TRBJ1-1, with 7 bases aligning to TRBD1. From germline, CDR1 is MGHRA and CDR2 YSYEKL. With 0 bases clipped from V and 5 bases from J, the junction kept 6 bases outside the gene matches. The CDR3 runs to 15 residues. CDR3 in DNA: TGCGCCAGCAGCCAAGAAGACAGGGCTGCGACTGAAGCTTTCTTT. This encodes CASSQEDRAATEAFF.

The gene calls are TRBV6-5 and TRBJ1-1; TRBD1 agrees at 9 bases. Germline V lookup: CDR1 MNHEY, CDR2 SVGAGI. J lost 0 bases, V lost 6 bases, and 8 bases had no gene match. The length of the CDR3 is 16 residues. CDR3 amino acids: CASSLGQGKVNTEAFF. The CDR3 DNA reads TGTGCCAGCAGCCTAGGACAGGGGAAGGTGAACACTGAAGCTTTCTTT.

The chain employs TRBV2 and TRBJ2-3; the match to TRBD1 covers 10 bases. The germline CDR1 and CDR2 sequences are SNHLY and FYNNEI. The CDR3 runs 16 residues. Trimming at V came to 5 bases and at J to 0 bases, leaving 5 bases not matched to a gene. The CDR3 spells CASSPDRGRSTDTQYF. DNA of the CDR3: TGTGCCAGCAGTCCTGACAGGGGGCGAAGCACAGATACGCAGTATTTT.

This chain joins TRBV5-1 and TRBJ1-6, with TRBD1 as a possible D gene (5 bases). The CDR3 contains 13 residues. The V gene lost 4 bases and the J gene lost 9 bases, with 11 bases spanning the gap. Germline assignment: CDR1 SGHRS and CDR2 YFSETQ. The CDR3 nucleotides read TGCGCCAGCAGCAAGACAGCGGGTTCACCCCTCCACTTT. It codes for CASSKTAGSPLHF.

There are many counts of this clonotype. The rearrangement joins TRBV13 to TRBJ1-5; D unclear. The CDR3 is made up of 13 amino acids. V lost 8 bases, J lost 2 bases, and 10 bases lay in between. The germline V gene has CDR1 PRHDT and CDR2 FYEKMQ (reference sequence). CDR3 DNA sequence: TGTGCCAGCGCCCCTGGACGCAATCAGCCCCAGCATTTT. This gives the protein CASAPGRNQPQHF.

The chain couples TRBV9 to TRBJ1-2; D gene unclear. CDR3 length: 15 amino acids. Trimming pared 0 bases from V and 0 bases from J, leaving 9 bases between. Germline V gene data show CDR1 as SGDLS and CDR2 as YYNGEE. The CDR3 here is CASSVGGSPNYGYTF. The CDR3 nucleotides read TGTGCCAGCAGCGTAGGTGGCAGCCCTAACTATGGCTACACCTTC.

This sequence joins TRBV7-9 and TRBJ2-7; the D gene is possibly TRBD1 (5 bases). The V and J ends lost 5 bases and 12 bases respectively, with 29 bases between them. This CDR3 is built from 16 residues. Looked up from germline, CDR1 is SEHNR and CDR2 is FQNEAQ (reference sequence). As DNA, the CDR3 is TGTGCCAGCAGCCACCCAGGGAAGCCTGACGGCCAGGCCCCGTACTTC. The encoded protein is CASSHPGKPDGQAPYF.

This chain uses TRBV6-8 with TRBJ2-7; D might be TRBD1 or TRBD2, each matching 5 bases. Germline-derived CDR1 and CDR2 are MNHGY and SAAAGT. The CDR3 has 15 residues. Trimming took off 0 bases at V and 4 bases at J, with 13 bases between the two ends. The CDR3 protein is CASSYSNGAAYEQYF. The CDR3 bases are TGTGCCAGCAGTTACTCGAACGGGGCAGCATACGAGCAGTACTTC.

The chain carries TRBV9 and TRBJ1-2; a possible D gene is TRBD1 (6 bases). Trimming pared 5 bases from V and 0 bases from J, leaving 14 bases between. This CDR3 comprises 15 residues. Germline CDR1 reads SGDLS; CDR2 reads YYNGEE. In nucleotides, the CDR3 is TGTGCCAGCAGAAAAGGGGGGGCCTCTAACTATGGCTACACCTTC. This sequence encodes CASRKGGASNYGYTF.

A few counts support this clonotype. The chain has TRBV10-3 and TRBJ2-7; 8 bases map to TRBD2. The CDR3 consists of 14 residues. V shed 2 bases and J 4 bases; nucleotides not matched to a gene: 4. Germline values: CDR1 ENHRY, CDR2 SYGVKD. This chain's CDR3 is CAISEIQRGYEQYF. The CDR3 bases are TGTGCCATCAGTGAGATCCAGCGGGGGTACGAGCAGTACTTC.

There are a few counts of this clonotype. An end of the junction does not agree with germline; a read error may underlie this. This sequence joins TRBV4-1 and TRBJ2-7, with D hard to call. The CDR3 spans 13 residues. Germline V gene lookup returns CDR1 MGHRA and CDR2 YSYEKL. As DNA, the CDR3 is TGCGCCAGTAGCCACCGAATCGGAGACGAGCAGTACTTC. It is translated as CASSHRIGDEQYF.

The chain links TRBV7-9 to TRBJ2-7, with 7 bases aligning to TRBD2. CDR1 and CDR2 from the germline V gene are SEHNR and FQNEAQ (reference sequence). V dropped 8 bases and J dropped 0; count of bases not matched to a gene: 7. CDR3 size: 14 residues. The CDR3 region has the DNA TGTGCCAGCGGTGTCCGGGACTACTCCTACGAGCAGTACTTC. Translating it yields CASGVRDYSYEQYF.

This clonotype was seen at least ten times. The CDR3 region is CASSPDLAGGPGELFF. The CDR3 nucleotides read TGTGCCAGCAGCCCTGACCTAGCGGGGGGTCCCGGGGAGCTGTTTTTT. The chain couples TRBV5-4 to TRBJ2-2; TRBD2 aligns across 11 bases. V trimming: 4 bases; J trimming: 6 bases; junction bases outside the gene matches: 8. Per the germline V gene, CDR1 is SGHNT and CDR2 is YYREEE (reference sequence). The CDR3 totals 16 residues.